A single TCR beta chain is shown here with its context. The antigen it binds to is not known. Base quality data are lacking; no much larger clone is found one base away. The sample originates from a study of identifying expanded T cells in peripheral blood (dated by TCRdb to the late 2010s). About the full investigation: Technical replicates were generated by sequencing separate aliquots of the same genomic DNA pool, and four replicates were compared pairwise.

Study-level results and caveats: Between technical replicates the binomial model flagged roughly 1.1 differentially abundant clones, whereas over roughly 2 weeks the binomial model flagged about 16.4 and over approximately four weeks 19 to 20. Both the number of clones called differentially abundant and the false-positive rate were significantly reduced by the beta-binomial model across all healthy-donor time intervals. For all healthy donors, the variance in clone template counts between roughly 2-week samples rose significantly as total template count increased. The authors expected that over much longer intervals, such as months to years, biological variance in healthy repertoires might increase even further.

The CDR3 runs 14 amino acids, cysteine and phenylalanine included. Only the CDR3 part of the read is kept: 42 bases, read in frame from the first base. V sheds 4 bases and J sheds 2 bases, leaving 6 bases between their ends. CDR1 and CDR2, per the germline V gene, are MRHNA and SNTAGT. During the collection period, no immune events, such as infections, were documented for the healthy donors. Healthy-donor blood repertoires served as a training cohort to calibrate time-dependent variance in a beta-binomial model of T-cell clone differential abundance. The training cohort comprised ten or so healthy donors, 3 female and 7 male. On average the donors were about 45 years old, and their ages spanned roughly 29 to 70 years. Obtained from a commercial supplier, whole blood was collected from each healthy donor at three time points set around two weeks apart. For immunosequencing, genomic DNA was extracted from unsorted whole blood.

The immunoSEQ Assay, which relies on bias-controlled multiplex PCR amplification of genomic DNA, was used to profile TCRbeta CDR3 regions. In the source study's methods: The absolute abundance of each unique TCRbeta CDR3 region was quantified after sequences were collapsed and filtered. Differential abundance was tested with two models: a binomial (Fisher-equivalent) model and a beta-binomial model that adds time-dependent variance fitted from healthy donors. Clones with fewer than 5 combined templates were removed, and a clone was called differentially abundant if the clone's Benjamini-Hochberg FDR was below 0.01. Beta-binomial variance was modeled as a function of total template count across the two samples using the form v = (b*log(k)+a)^2. Not all clones reach the TCRdb copy of this immuneACCESS table, which keeps in-frame sequences only. Checked studies attribute under half of the gap to unresolved V genes and leave the rest unexplained. V, J and clone size reflect that table, while D and trimming were determined from the DNA. Here the sample has about 91,000 clones; around 88% occur a single time. Clones ranked in the top ten supply roughly 4% of the sample.

Material for sequencing was blood. The chain employs TRBV6-4 and TRBJ2-6; the D gene identity is not certain. The TCR comes from a person aged 18 to 69 in good health. The CDR3 protein: CASSVRPGANVLTF. The sequence in DNA is TGTGCCAGCAGTGTGCGTCCTGGGGCCAACGTCCTGACTTTC.